This T cell receptor (beta chain) was profiled in a study of neurological immune-mediated disorders. Unsorted libraries came from 2 million PBMCs stored at -80 °C. General study findings and limits: HTLV-1-associated myelopathy had the most TCR clonal expansion, while multiple sclerosis had the least, a level that fell below healthy controls. Among expanded clones, no CDR3 amino acid sequences were shared across subjects, a pattern suggesting private repertoires in all groups.

TCRdb called the 5' RACE reads again in MiXCR, with one record for every CDR3 protein. This sample has around 66,000 distinct CDR3 sequences; approximately 5% occur once, and the top ten carry 2.2%. The CDR3 is made up of 15 amino acids. V trimming: 5 bases; J trimming: 4 bases; junction bases outside the gene matches: 8. Germline loops: CDR1 DFQATT, CDR2 SNEGSKA (reference sequence). In its sample, this clonotype was seen many times. Its antigen is unknown. The sequence derives from a woman between 70 and 85 years old with multiple sclerosis. The gene calls are TRBV20-1 and TRBJ2-2; 9 bases map to TRBD1. The sequenced sample consisted of PBMCs. CDR3 in amino acids: CSASPQGAATGELFF. CDR3 coding DNA: TGCAGTGCTTCTCCACAGGGGGCGGCCACCGGGGAGCTGTTTTTT.